This TCR beta chain was recovered during a study of blood T cell repertoires in COVID-19 (dated by TCRdb to about 2020). Notes on the research overall: Samples from collaborators originated in the United States, Italy and Spain and spanned both the acute and convalescent phases of COVID-19. The material from the prospective study consisted of cDNA or gDNA derived from T cells, B-cell-depleted T cells, or PBMCs. Subjects who had been exposed to COVID-19, were actively infected with it, or had recovered from it provided the deeply sampled blood TCRbeta repertoires that made up the dataset. The repertoires were released in a freely available public database intended as a resource for research on the immune response to SARS-CoV-2. Samples were obtained from the ongoing ImmuneRACE study (first 160 participants) and from 1,254 subjects provided by 6 global collaborators. Nearly every sample came with metadata listing a de-identified subject ID, COVID-19 status, age in years and sex. Where HLA class I and class II types were available, the types were taken from metadata supplied by the sample provider, not from assay-based typing.

As encoded in the germline V gene, CDR1 is SGHAT while CDR2 is FQNNGV. The CDR3, cysteine through phenylalanine, is 17 amino acids long. Kept here is only the CDR3 DNA, which spans 51 bases and is read in frame from base 1. V and J are trimmed by 3 bases and 6 bases, and the gene matches miss 11 bases of the junction. Worth noting for this clone: The antigen this receptor binds is unknown. No per-base quality is available; no much larger clone lies one base away.

Collaborating institutions collected whole blood in K2EDTA tubes following their own protocols. For TCRbeta analysis, collaborators shipped samples as frozen whole blood, isolated PBMCs, or DNA extracted from either of those sample types. On the study overall, not on this receptor specifically: Clinical and demographic metadata were provided uncurated, with the amount varying by source and participant.

TCRbeta CDR3 regions were amplified from genomic DNA by means of the immunoSEQ Assay, a bias-controlled multiplex PCR. In the authors' own workflow: Within the assay, amplification of reference gene primers was used to estimate how many nucleated cells each sample contained. To quantify the absolute abundance of each unique TCRbeta CDR3 rearrangement, sequence reads were collapsed and filtered. For each sample, productive Simpson clonality was calculated as the square root of Simpson's diversity index over productive rearrangements. TCRdb holds this immuneACCESS table with in-frame rearrangements only. Some clones are missing; in checked studies, unresolved V genes explain under half, and the rest has no known cause. V and J calls and clone size follow that table, whereas D and trimming were derived from the DNA. This sample has about 210,000 clones in its table, and 75% to 90% of those were observed once. The ten largest clonotypes hold about 5% of the sample.

The sequence joins TRBV11-2 to TRBJ2-4; 10 middle bases align to TRBD1. The sample consisted of peripheral blood. The receptor was isolated from a woman aged 40 to 49 with acute or convalescent COVID-19. The CDR3 sequence is CASSFHVSGTGANIQYF. Read as DNA, the sequence is TGTGCCAGCAGCTTTCATGTATCCGGGACAGGGGCAAACATTCAGTACTTC.